The clone carrying this T cell receptor (beta chain) was counted many times. Time point noted: sample taken at primary tumor resection. Whole RNA obtained from tumor, nontumor lung or frozen PBMC underwent sequencing without sorting. These data originate in a study of spatial heterogeneity in lung cancer. Looking at the study overall: A consistent excess of beta-chain over alpha-chain sequences was detected. Raw-read counts averaged over ten per unique TCR and UMI combination.

V was shortened by 3 bases and J by 4 bases, with 9 bases between the two germline ends. Germline V gives CDR1 SQVTM, CDR2 ANQGSEA. The CDR3 length is 12 residues. TCR cDNA molecules were tagged individually, and each one carried a unique molecular identifier. TCRdb ran MiXCR on the 5' RACE reads and lists one entry per CDR3 protein. The table lists about 48,000 distinct CDR3 sequences, approximately 5.3% of them singletons. Sample: PBMCs, taken at surgery. The chain links TRBV29-1 to TRBJ2-5; possible D gene TRBD1, 5 bases. The clonotype comes from a male donor with early-stage non-small cell lung cancer. CDR3 DNA sequence: TGCAGCGTTGACAGGGTCGGAGAGACCCAGTACTTC. Translation: CSVDRVGETQYF.